This T cell receptor (beta chain) was sequenced for a study of OX40 agonist ivuxolimab in advanced cancers. Study-level information: Ivuxolimab, an agonistic anti-OX40 (CD134) antibody, was given to patients.

Findings of the study overall: Clonal expansion was seen in CD4+ and CD8+ blood T cells by week 6 at 0.1 to 3.0 mg/kg. Which antigen the expanded peripheral T cells recognized is unknown. Among T cells, CD8+ cells averaged more expanded clones than CD4+ cells.

This CDR3 has 15 amino acids. Between the trimmed V and J ends, which lost 1 base and 10 bases, there was a span of 14 bases. Germline assignment: CDR1 SNHLY and CDR2 FYNNEI. Some clones are missing from TCRdb's copy, which holds only in-frame ones; the method was immunoSEQ multiplex PCR. The sample records 40,000 to 45,000 clones, approximately 86% being singletons. This clone was seen more than once but under ten times. Its antigen is still unknown. Sequencing used CD4+ or CD8+ T cells sorted from blood, obtained in a trial of the OX40 agonist ivuxolimab. The receptor was isolated from an adult with an advanced solid tumor such as melanoma, head and neck, liver or kidney cancer. The gene calls are TRBV2 and TRBJ1-6; D gene uncertain. The CDR3 region is CASSEGPGKRSPLHF. CDR3 coding DNA: TGTGCCAGCAGTGAAGGGCCGGGAAAGAGGTCACCCCTCCACTTT.